This TCR beta chain is from a study of shared clonotypes between healthy human individuals. Study summary: Three CD4 naive, three CD4 memory, two CD8 naive and one CD8 memory plate were used per donor.

With 3 bases removed from V and 0 bases from J, the gap between germline ends came to 15 bases. CDR3 length: 16 amino acids. The germline V gene has CDR1 MDHEN and CDR2 SYDVKM. Sorted-subset replicate PCRs used roughly 210 ng of genomic DNA. This amount corresponded to approximately 30,000 T cell genomes. Assay: immunoSEQ multiplex PCR; the TCRdb copy retains only in-frame clones and omits some. The sample lists about 2,100,000 clones, about 93% occurring once. Cells designated naive CD8 were CD45RO-negative and were positively selected for CCR7, with terminally differentiated effector memory CD45RA+ cells excluded.

V gene TRBV28 combines with J gene TRBJ2-7, with D possibly TRBD1 on 5 matching bases. The clonotype originates from a man younger than 35 in good health. Some clones in this sample may be carry-over from other donors' samples. Sequencing was performed on naive CD8+ T cells from PBMCs. The CDR3 sequence: CASSFQIVTDSYEQYF. The CDR3 DNA reads as TGTGCCAGCAGTTTCCAGATTGTGACAGACTCCTACGAGCAGTACTTC.